These 29 T cell receptor beta chains were all obtained from the same sample, sequenced in a study of T cells after somatic rescue of genetic block. Some clones are missing from TCRdb's copy, which holds only in-frame ones; the method was immunoSEQ multiplex PCR. The sample includes tens of thousands of clones, 75% to 90% of them seen just once. Sample: peripheral blood mononuclear cells (PBMCs). The receptors come from a woman aged 18-29 years.

The genes are TRBV28 and TRBJ2-3; D call uncertain. CDR1 is MDHEN and CDR2 is SYDVKM in the germline V gene. V lost 6 bases, J lost 0 bases, and 10 bases lay in between. This CDR3 has 14 residues. In DNA, the CDR3 is TGTGCCAGCAGATTAGGGTCGAGCACAGATACGCAGTATTTT. Translation: CASRLGSSTDTQYF. The variable domain in full, with the rest retrieved from reference TRBV28 and TRBJ2-3, is DVKVTQSSRYLVKRTGEKVFLECVQDMDHENMFWYRQDPGLGLRLIYFSYDVKMKEKGDIPEGYSVSREKKERFSLILESASTNQTSMYLCASRLGSSTDTQYFGPGTRLTVL.

V usage is TRBV4-3 and J usage is TRBJ2-2; 7 bases are shared with TRBD2. The CDR3 has 19 residues. Germline trimming cut 1 base from V and 5 bases from J; bases unmatched to any gene: 16. Germline CDR1 and CDR2: LGHNA and YSLEER. The CDR3 sequence: CASSQVGGLSSGGTGELFF. In DNA, the CDR3 is TGCGCCAGCAGCCAAGTGGGGGGTTTGTCTAGCGGTGGAACCGGGGAGCTGTTTTTT.

The chain carries TRBV5-6 and TRBJ2-7, with 8 bases identical to TRBD1. There are 16 residues in the CDR3. The germline V gene encodes CDR1 SGHDT and CDR2 YYEEEE. V lost 2 bases, J lost 2 bases, and 9 bases stayed unmatched. The chain's CDR3 is CASSFWGPGQAYEQYF. In nucleotides, the CDR3 is TGTGCCAGCAGCTTCTGGGGCCCGGGACAGGCCTACGAGCAGTACTTC. The full variable domain, with the rest looked up from reference TRBV5-6 and TRBJ2-7, is DAGVTQSPTHLIKTRGQQVTLRCSPKSGHDTVSWYQQALGQGPQFIFQYYEEEERQRGNFPDRFSGHQFPNYSSELNVNALLLGDSALYLCASSFWGPGQAYEQYFGPGTRLTVT.

Details on this clone: The sample holds other DNA sequences that translate to the same CDR3. The chain carries TRBV10-3 and TRBJ2-1; 11 nucleotides agree with TRBD2. CDR1 is ENHRY and CDR2 is SYGVKD in the germline V gene. The V gene end was trimmed by 2 bases and the J gene end by 6 bases; junction bases not matched to a gene: 3. This CDR3 has 15 amino acids. The CDR3 loop reads CAISELAGGRNEQFF. The CDR3 bases are TGTGCCATCAGTGAGCTAGCGGGGGGTCGCAATGAGCAGTTCTTC.

The chain employs TRBV11-2 and TRBJ2-7; the D is unclear. Per germline, CDR1 SGHAT and CDR2 FQNNGV. V was clipped by 5 bases and J by 2 bases, with 7 bases between them. CDR3 length: 12 amino acids. CDR3 residues: CASSPSPYEQYF. The CDR3 region has the DNA TGTGCCAGCAGCCCCAGCCCCTACGAGCAGTACTTC.

This chain joins TRBV15 and TRBJ2-3; 7 positions match TRBD1. The CDR3 consists of 15 residues. Germline trimming cut 5 bases from V and 3 bases from J; bases unmatched to any gene: 8. CDR1 and CDR2 from the germline V gene are LNHNV and YYDKDF (reference sequence). The CDR3 loop reads CATSPSGTVTDTQYF. The CDR3 nucleotides are TGTGCCACCAGCCCCTCCGGGACAGTGACAGATACGCAGTATTTT.

The sample holds a few counts of this clone. This rearrangement joins TRBV30 to TRBJ1-3; the D is unclear. Trimming pared 0 bases from V and 4 bases from J, leaving 7 bases between. The CDR3 length is 13 residues. Germline CDR1 GTSNPN, CDR2 SVGIG (reference sequence). The chain's CDR3 is CAWSVRKGNTIYF. The CDR3 bases are TGTGCCTGGAGTGTACGCAAGGGAAACACCATATATTTT.

The gene calls are TRBV6-5 and TRBJ1-1; TRBD1 matches 11 bases. The CDR3 has 14 residues. The germline V gene has CDR1 MNHEY and CDR2 SVGAGI. Germline trimming cut 1 base from V and 10 bases from J; bases unmatched to any gene: 5. CDR3 residues: CASSYYRDRGRAFF. The CDR3 region has the DNA TGTGCCAGCAGTTACTACCGGGACAGGGGGAGAGCTTTCTTT.

The chain employs TRBV7-9 and TRBJ1-5; D is ambiguous. Looked up from germline, CDR1 is SEHNR and CDR2 is FQNEAQ (reference sequence). The CDR3 has 15 amino acids. Trimming left V 5 bases short and J 4 bases short, with 15 bases between. Here the CDR3 reads CASSSVAGNNQPQHF. DNA for the CDR3: TGTGCCAGCAGCAGCGTGGCGGGTAATAATCAGCCCCAGCATTTT.

The sample holds one count of this clone. The V gene is TRBV6-6, the J gene TRBJ1-2; tentatively, D is TRBD1 (5 bases). V shed 7 bases and J shed 4 bases, with 16 bases lying between them. Germline CDR1 is MNHNY and CDR2 is SVGAGI (reference sequence). The CDR3 is made up of 14 amino acids. Written as DNA, the CDR3 is TGTGCCAGCACCATACAAGGGGATGGCTATGGCTACACCTTC. Translated: CASTIQGDGYGYTF.

This chain uses TRBV7-8 with TRBJ1-1, with D unclear. Germline V gene lookup returns CDR1 SGHVS and CDR2 FQNEAQ. The germline V and J ends were trimmed by 5 bases and 0 bases, with 10 bases remaining between them. The CDR3 contains 14 residues. CDR3 nucleotides: TGTGCCAGCAGCCCCGAGGAGTTGAACACTGAAGCTTTCTTT. It codes for CASSPEELNTEAFF.

V and J are TRBV7-3 and TRBJ2-5; D may correspond to TRBD1 or TRBD2 (5 bases each). Germline CDR1 SGHTA, CDR2 FQGTGA. Trimming shortened V by 5 bases and J by 5 bases, and 21 bases separated the two germline ends. The CDR3 has 16 residues. The CDR3 spells CASSADSVGGGETQYF. For the CDR3, the DNA is TGTGCCAGCAGCGCCGACAGTGTGGGCGGCGGGGAGACCCAGTACTTC.

V and J are TRBV19 and TRBJ1-6; D unresolved. This CDR3 has 15 amino acids. V was trimmed by 2 bases and J by 6 bases, leaving 11 bases between them. CDR1 is LNHDA and CDR2 is SQIVND in the germline V gene (reference sequence). CDR3 sequence reads: CASSIRQSPNSPLHF. The CDR3 coding sequence is TGTGCCAGTAGTATACGGCAGTCCCCTAATTCACCCCTCCACTTT.

This chain joins TRBV5-1 and TRBJ1-1; D remains ambiguous. The CDR3 runs to 14 residues. Germline CDR1 is SGHRS and CDR2 is YFSETQ. The V gene lost 2 bases and the J gene lost 3 bases, with 11 bases spanning the gap. The CDR3 nucleotides are TGCGCCAGCAGCTTAGAGGGCATGTACACTGAAGCTTTCTTT. Encoded protein: CASSLEGMYTEAFF.

This rearrangement joins TRBV19 to TRBJ1-1; D not certain. V was pared by 3 bases and J by 0 bases, with 11 bases between. Germline CDR1 and CDR2: LNHDA and SQIVND (reference sequence). This CDR3 contains 15 residues. This chain's CDR3 is CASSIFGQLNTEAFF. The DNA of the CDR3 is TGTGCCAGTAGTATTTTTGGGCAGCTGAACACTGAAGCTTTCTTT. The full variable domain, completed using reference TRBV19 and TRBJ1-1, is DGGITQSPKYLFRKEGQNVTLSCEQNLNHDAMYWYRQDPGQGLRLIYYSQIVNDFQKGDIAEGYSVSREKKESFPLTVTSAQKNPTAFYLCASSIFGQLNTEAFFGQGTRLTVV.

The CDR3 reads CASSVGLAVYNEQFF. In DNA form, the CDR3 reads TGTGCCAGCAGCGTAGGACTAGCGGTTTACAATGAGCAGTTCTTC. This chain joins TRBV9 and TRBJ2-1, with 9 bases lining up with TRBD2. The CDR3 extends over 15 amino acids. J was trimmed by 4 bases and V by 0 bases; bases with no gene match: 2. Per the germline V gene, CDR1 is SGDLS and CDR2 is YYNGEE.

This clone was counted once. The chain uses TRBV27 and TRBJ1-2; weak D call: TRBD1 (5 bases). Germline CDR1 MNHEY, CDR2 SMNVEV (reference sequence). V was cut by 0 bases and J by 6 bases, with 17 bases left in between. The CDR3 has 16 residues. CDR3 in amino acids: CASSLSRSRDLDGYTF. The CDR3 nucleotides read TGTGCCAGCAGTTTATCACGCTCCAGGGACTTGGATGGCTACACCTTC.

This clone was seen more than once but under ten times. The rearrangement uses TRBV11-2 and TRBJ1-2; D not certain. The CDR3 is 13 amino acids. Trimming pared 1 base from V and 8 bases from J, leaving 11 bases between. Germline V gives CDR1 SGHAT, CDR2 FQNNGV. CDR3 nucleotides: TGTGCCAGCAGCTTAGGAGCGGTCGGGGGCTACACCTTC. It encodes CASSLGAVGGYTF.

The chain carries TRBV2 and TRBJ1-1; no clear D gene. V dropped 6 bases and J dropped 11 bases, with 19 bases sitting between them. The CDR3 runs to 13 residues. Germline CDR1 and CDR2: SNHLY and FYNNEI. The chain's CDR3 is CASSQWAPPAAFF. DNA of the CDR3: TGTGCCAGCAGCCAGTGGGCCCCCCCGGCGGCTTTCTTT.

The chain carries TRBV18 and TRBJ2-1; TRBD2 aligns across 11 bases. J gave up 3 bases and V 6 bases, and 7 bases lay outside the gene matches. The germline gives CDR1 KGHSH, CDR2 LQKENI. This CDR3 spans 16 amino acids. The CDR3: CASSRGLAELYNEQFF. CDR3 DNA: TGTGCCAGCTCCCGGGGACTAGCGGAGCTCTACAATGAGCAGTTCTTC.

The genes are TRBV7-2 and TRBJ2-7; tentative D call: TRBD2 (6 bases). The CDR3 covers 12 residues. Trimming cost V 5 bases and J 8 bases, with 13 bases left between them. Germline lookup yields CDR1 SGHTA and CDR2 FQGNSA. In nucleotides, the CDR3 is TGTGCCAGCAGCCCGACAGCGGGCAAGCAGTACTTC. Translated: CASSPTAGKQYF.

The rearrangement links TRBV6-1 to TRBJ2-7; TRBD2 agrees at 8 bases. The CDR3 has 13 residues. The J segment lost 6 bases and the V segment lost 1 base, leaving 2 bases of the junction unmatched. Per the germline V gene, CDR1 is MNHNS and CDR2 is SASEGT. CDR3 region: CASSEGGGTEQYF. The DNA of the CDR3 is TGTGCCAGCAGTGAAGGCGGGGGGACCGAGCAGTACTTC.

V and J are TRBV7-3 and TRBJ2-7; no clear D. V shed 8 bases and J shed 4 bases, with 15 bases lying between them. The germline gives CDR1 SGHTA, CDR2 FQGTGA. There are 13 residues in the CDR3. The CDR3 DNA reads TGTGCCAGCGCTTCGGCTAGTCGGTACGAGCAGTACTTC. Protein: CASASASRYEQYF.

A note on this clone: A read error may produce the germline difference seen at one junction end. CDR3 DNA: TGTGCCAGTAGCAGAACTAGCGGGAGAACAGAGGCCCAGTACTTC. Its protein product is CASSRTSGRTEAQYF. The chain employs TRBV19 and TRBJ2-5; 11 nucleotides match TRBD2. The germline V gene encodes CDR1 LNHDA and CDR2 SQIVND (reference sequence). CDR3 size: 15 residues.

V and J are TRBV6-6 and TRBJ2-3; the match to TRBD2 covers 7 bases. Per germline, CDR1 MNHNY and CDR2 SVGAGI (reference sequence). J was trimmed by 0 bases and V by 2 bases; bases with no gene match: 5. This CDR3 comprises 16 residues. DNA of the CDR3: TGTGCCAGCAGTTACACCGGGAGGCCCAGCACAGATACGCAGTATTTT. Translation: CASSYTGRPSTDTQYF.

The chain links TRBV27 to TRBJ1-5; 9 bases are a match to TRBD1. The ends lost 4 bases at V and 5 bases at J; junction bases unmatched: 9. Germline V gene sequence: CDR1 MNHEY, CDR2 SMNVEV (reference sequence). The CDR3 loop spans 16 amino acids. CDR3 residues: CASSSGPGQGYQPQHF. CDR3 sequence (DNA): TGTGCCAGCAGTTCCGGACCGGGACAGGGTTATCAGCCCCAGCATTTT.

A remark on this clone: Since the CDR3 does not end with the conserved phenylalanine or tryptophan, this likely comes from a read error. The chain has TRBV19 and TRBJ2-7, with D tentatively TRBD1 or TRBD2 (5 bases each). CDR3 length equals 14 residues. Germline CDR1 reads LNHDA; CDR2 reads SQIVND (reference sequence). Trimming cost V 7 bases and J 7 bases, with 20 bases left between them. The CDR3 region has the DNA TGTGCCAGTAAACAAGAGGGCAGGGCGGGTGAGCAGTACCTC. Protein sequence: CASKQEGRAGEQYL.

The chain joins TRBV6-5 to TRBJ1-3, with D hard to call. CDR1 and CDR2 from the germline V gene are MNHEY and SVGAGI. Trimming stripped 4 bases from V and 0 bases from J, with 10 bases between. The length of the CDR3 is 15 residues. For the CDR3, the DNA is TGTGCCAGCAGTTCCCAGGCGGACTCTGGAAACACCATATATTTT. It encodes CASSSQADSGNTIYF.

V and J are TRBV6-5 and TRBJ2-7, with TRBD1 as a possible D gene (7 bases). The CDR3 runs to 13 residues. Trimming stripped 8 bases from V and 2 bases from J, with 13 bases between. The germline V gene has CDR1 MNHEY and CDR2 SVGAGI. The CDR3 sequence is CASSRDRTYEQYF. The CDR3 DNA is TGTGCCAGCTCGCGGGACAGAACCTACGAGCAGTACTTC.